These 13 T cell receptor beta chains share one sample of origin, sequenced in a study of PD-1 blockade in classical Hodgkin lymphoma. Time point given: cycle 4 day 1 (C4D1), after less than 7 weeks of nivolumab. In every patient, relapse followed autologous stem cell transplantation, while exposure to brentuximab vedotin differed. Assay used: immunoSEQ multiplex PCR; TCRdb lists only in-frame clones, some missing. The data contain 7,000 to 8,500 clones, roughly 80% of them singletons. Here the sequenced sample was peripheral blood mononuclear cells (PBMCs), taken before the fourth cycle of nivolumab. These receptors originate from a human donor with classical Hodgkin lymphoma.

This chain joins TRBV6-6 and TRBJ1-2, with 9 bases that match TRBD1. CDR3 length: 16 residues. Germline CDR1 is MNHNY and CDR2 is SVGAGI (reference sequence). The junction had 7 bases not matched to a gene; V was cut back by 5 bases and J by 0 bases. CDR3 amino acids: CASSPLGQGTNYGYTF. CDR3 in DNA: TGTGCCAGCAGTCCTCTAGGACAGGGGACTAACTATGGCTACACCTTC.

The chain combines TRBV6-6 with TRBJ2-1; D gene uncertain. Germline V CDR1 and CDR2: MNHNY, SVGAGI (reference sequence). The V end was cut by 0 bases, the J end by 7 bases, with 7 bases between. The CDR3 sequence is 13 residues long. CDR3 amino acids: CASSYSNVNEQFF. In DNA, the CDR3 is TGTGCCAGCAGTTACTCTAATGTAAATGAGCAGTTCTTC.

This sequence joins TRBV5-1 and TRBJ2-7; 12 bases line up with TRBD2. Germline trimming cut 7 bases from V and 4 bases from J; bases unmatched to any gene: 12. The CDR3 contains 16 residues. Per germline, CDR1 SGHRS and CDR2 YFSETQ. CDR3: CASGPTSGSSRYEQYF. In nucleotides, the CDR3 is TGCGCCAGCGGCCCGACTAGCGGGAGCAGTAGATACGAGCAGTACTTC.

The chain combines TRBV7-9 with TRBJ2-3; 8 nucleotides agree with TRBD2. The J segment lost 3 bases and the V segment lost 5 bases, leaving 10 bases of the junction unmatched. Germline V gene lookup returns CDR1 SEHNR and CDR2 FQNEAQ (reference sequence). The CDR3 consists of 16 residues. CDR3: CASSHLLSGSTDTQYF. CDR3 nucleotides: TGTGCCAGCAGCCACCTACTAAGCGGGAGTACAGATACGCAGTATTTT.

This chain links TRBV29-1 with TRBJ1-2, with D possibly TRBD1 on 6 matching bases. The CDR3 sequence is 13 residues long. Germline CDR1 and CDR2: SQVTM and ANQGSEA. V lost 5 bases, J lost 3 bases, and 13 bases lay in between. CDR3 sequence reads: CSVYRDTYYGYTF. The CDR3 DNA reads TGCAGCGTTTACCGGGACACGTACTATGGCTACACCTTC. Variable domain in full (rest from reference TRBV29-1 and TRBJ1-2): SAVISQKPSRDICQRGTSLTIQCQVDSQVTMMFWYRQQPGQSLTLIATANQGSEATYESGFVIDKFPISRPNLTFSTLTVSNMSPEDSSIYLCSVYRDTYYGYTFGSGTRLTVV.

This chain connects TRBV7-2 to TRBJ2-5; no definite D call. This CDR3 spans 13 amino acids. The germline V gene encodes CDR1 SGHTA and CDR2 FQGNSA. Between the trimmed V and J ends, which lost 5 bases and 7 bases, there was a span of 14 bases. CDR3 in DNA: TGTGCCAGCAGCCGCCTAAGGTCGGGGACCCAGTACTTC. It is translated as CASSRLRSGTQYF.

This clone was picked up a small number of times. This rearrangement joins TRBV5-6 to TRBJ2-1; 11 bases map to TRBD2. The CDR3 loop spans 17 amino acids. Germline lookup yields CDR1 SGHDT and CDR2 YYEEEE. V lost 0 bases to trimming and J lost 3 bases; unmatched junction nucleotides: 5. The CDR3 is CASSLALAGGYYNEQFF. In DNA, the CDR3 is TGTGCCAGCAGCTTGGCCCTAGCGGGAGGCTACTACAATGAGCAGTTCTTC.

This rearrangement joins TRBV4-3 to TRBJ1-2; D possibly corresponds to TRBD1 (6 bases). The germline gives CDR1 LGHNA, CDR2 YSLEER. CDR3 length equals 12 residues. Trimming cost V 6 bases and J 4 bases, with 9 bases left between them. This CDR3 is CASRGAAYGYTF. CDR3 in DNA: TGCGCCAGCAGGGGGGCCGCCTATGGCTACACCTTC.

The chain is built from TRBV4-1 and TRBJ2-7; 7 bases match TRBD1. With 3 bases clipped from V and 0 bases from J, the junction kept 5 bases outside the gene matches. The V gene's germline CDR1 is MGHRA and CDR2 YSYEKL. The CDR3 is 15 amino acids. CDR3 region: CASSHTDRDSYEQYF. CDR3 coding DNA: TGCGCCAGCAGCCATACCGACAGGGACTCCTACGAGCAGTACTTC.

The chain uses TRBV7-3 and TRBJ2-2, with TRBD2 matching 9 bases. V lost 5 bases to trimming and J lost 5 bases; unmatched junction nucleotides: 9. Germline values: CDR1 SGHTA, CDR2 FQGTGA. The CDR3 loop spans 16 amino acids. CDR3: CASSPYSGRRTGELFF. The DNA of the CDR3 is TGTGCCAGCAGCCCCTATAGCGGGAGAAGGACCGGGGAGCTGTTTTTT.

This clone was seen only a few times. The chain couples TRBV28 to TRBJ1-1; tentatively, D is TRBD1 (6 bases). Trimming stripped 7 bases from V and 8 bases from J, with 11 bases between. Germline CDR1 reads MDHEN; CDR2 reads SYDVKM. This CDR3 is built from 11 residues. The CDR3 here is CASTSDREAFF. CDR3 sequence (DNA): TGTGCCAGCACCTCGGACAGAGAAGCTTTCTTT.

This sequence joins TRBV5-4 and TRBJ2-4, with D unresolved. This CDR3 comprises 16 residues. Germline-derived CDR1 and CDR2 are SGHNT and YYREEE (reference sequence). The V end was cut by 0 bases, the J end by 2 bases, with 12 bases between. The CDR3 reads CASSLESQTSKNIQYF. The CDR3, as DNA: TGTGCCAGCAGCTTGGAGTCTCAGACCTCCAAAAACATTCAGTACTTC.

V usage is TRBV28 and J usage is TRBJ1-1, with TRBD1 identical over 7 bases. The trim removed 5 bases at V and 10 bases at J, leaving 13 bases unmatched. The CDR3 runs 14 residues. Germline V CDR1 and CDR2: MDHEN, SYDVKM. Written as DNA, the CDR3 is TGTGCCAGCAGTCTCACGGACAGGCCGGCTCGAGCTTTCTTT. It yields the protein CASSLTDRPARAFF.